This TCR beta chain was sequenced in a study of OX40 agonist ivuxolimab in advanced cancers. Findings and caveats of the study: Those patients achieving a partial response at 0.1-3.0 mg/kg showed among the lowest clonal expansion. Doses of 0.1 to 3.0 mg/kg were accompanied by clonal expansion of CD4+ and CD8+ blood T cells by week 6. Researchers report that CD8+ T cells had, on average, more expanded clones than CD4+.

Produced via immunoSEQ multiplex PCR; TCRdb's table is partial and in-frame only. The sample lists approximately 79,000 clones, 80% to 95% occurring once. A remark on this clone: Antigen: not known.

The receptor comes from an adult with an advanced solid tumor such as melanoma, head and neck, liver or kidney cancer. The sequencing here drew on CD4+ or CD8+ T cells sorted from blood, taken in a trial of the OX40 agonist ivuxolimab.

This CDR3 reads CASSFSDQPYEQYF. The CDR3 DNA reads TGTGCCAGCAGCTTCAGCGACCAACCCTACGAGCAGTACTTC. V usage is TRBV6-5 and J usage is TRBJ2-7; no definite D call. The germline V gene encodes CDR1 MNHEY and CDR2 SVGAGI. CDR3 size: 14 residues. Between the trimmed V and J ends, which lost 6 bases and 2 bases, there was a span of 14 bases.